This is a list of T cell receptor beta chains from one sample in a study of post-analysis software for immune sequencing data. MiXCR, applied by TCRdb to the PCR reads, yields one record per CDR3 protein. The sample consists of around 710,000 distinct CDR3 sequences, about 43% of them appearing once. Sequencing input: blood. The origin of the receptors is a girl aged 10 to 17 with multiple sclerosis. Both conserved end residues are part of each CDR3. Each record gives: CDR3 protein, CDR3 DNA, D gene, V gene, J gene, clone size. D genes are given only for firm matches. Part of the rows lack a size; the others show once, few, many or a class for expanded clones.

CASSRNPGRRTDTQYF	TGTGCCAGCAGCCGGAACCCCGGGAGGAGAACAGATACGCAGTATTTT	TRBD2	TRBV7-9	TRBJ2-3	-
CASSSGIETQYF	TGTGCCAGTAGTAGCGGGATCGAGACCCAGTACTTC	-	TRBV19	TRBJ2-5	-
CATSRDSPRGAVEAFF	TGTGCCACCAGCAGAGATAGCCCCAGGGGGGCGGTTGAAGCTTTCTTT	TRBD1	TRBV15	TRBJ1-1	few
CSAGTNSYNEQFF	TGCAGTGCTGGGACTAACTCCTACAATGAGCAGTTCTTC	TRBD2	TRBV20-1	TRBJ2-1	-
CASSPTTDTGELFF	TGCGCCAGCAGCCCTACTACGGACACCGGGGAGCTGTTTTTT	-	TRBV5-1	TRBJ2-2	-
CASSQDKSSGANVLTF	TGCGCCAGCAGCCAAGATAAGAGCTCTGGGGCCAACGTCCTGACTTTC	-	TRBV4-3	TRBJ2-6	-
CASSKDGREGVKNEQFF	TGTGCCAGCAGCAAAGATGGGCGGGAGGGCGTTAAAAATGAGCAGTTCTTC	-	TRBV21-1	TRBJ2-1	-
CASSLGGSTGELFF	TGTGCCAGCAGTCTTGGGGGTTCCACCGGGGAGCTGTTTTTT	-	TRBV12-3/TRBV12-4	TRBJ2-2	-
CSADGGDNSYNEQFF	TGCAGCGCTGATGGCGGCGATAATAGCTACAATGAGCAGTTCTTC	-	TRBV29-1	TRBJ2-1	few
CASSLGTEEAFF	TGTGCCAGCAGCTTAGGGACAGAGGAAGCTTTCTTT	-	TRBV7-9	TRBJ1-1	few
CSAGDFNQPQHF	TGCAGCGCCGGGGACTTCAATCAGCCCCAGCATTTT	-	TRBV29-1	TRBJ1-5	-
CASSPRGEVEANVLTF	TGTGCCAGCAGCCCGAGAGGAGAAGTAGAGGCCAACGTCCTGACTTTC	-	TRBV5-5	TRBJ2-6	-
CSARKLAGNQFDEQFF	TGCAGTGCTAGAAAGCTAGCGGGGAACCAGTTCGATGAGCAGTTCTTC	TRBD2	TRBV20-1	TRBJ2-1	-
CASSREWSYNEQFF	TGTGCCAGCAGTAGGGAATGGTCCTACAATGAGCAGTTCTTC	-	TRBV7-9	TRBJ2-1	few
CSAREGADTQYF	TGCAGTGCTAGAGAGGGCGCAGATACGCAGTATTTT	-	TRBV20-1	TRBJ2-3	-
CASGTSGTQETQYF	TGTGCCAGCGGGACTAGCGGGACCCAAGAGACCCAGTACTTC	TRBD2	TRBV27	TRBJ2-5	few
CASSLAGQGLETQYF	TGTGCCAGCAGCTTAGCGGGACAGGGGCTGGAGACCCAGTACTTC	TRBD1	TRBV7-9	TRBJ2-5	few
CSVPILRENIDEQFF	TGCAGCGTCCCAATCTTGAGGGAGAATATCGATGAGCAGTTCTTC	-	TRBV29-1	TRBJ2-1	-
CASRLGLAVSYEQYF	TGCGCCAGCAGGTTGGGACTAGCGGTGTCCTACGAGCAGTACTTC	TRBD2	TRBV28	TRBJ2-7	-
CASSLDLGAEQEQYF	TGTGCCAGCAGCTTAGATTTAGGGGCCGAGCAAGAGCAGTACTTC	-	TRBV7-9	TRBJ2-7	-
CASSTTGGLWGYTF	TGTGCCAGCAGTACCACAGGGGGCTTGTGGGGCTACACCTTC	TRBD1	TRBV28	TRBJ1-2	-
CASSDHRAKNIQYF	TGTGCCAGCAGTGATCACAGGGCCAAAAACATTCAGTACTTC	-	TRBV6-4	TRBJ2-4	-
CASSPRQGWETQYF	TGTGCCAGCAGCCCCCGACAGGGATGGGAGACCCAGTACTTC	TRBD1	TRBV7-2	TRBJ2-5	-
CASNLAGGAYEQYF	TGTGCCAGCAACTTAGCGGGAGGGGCCTACGAGCAGTACTTC	TRBD2	TRBV6-2/TRBV6-3	TRBJ2-7	-
CASSPALNTGELFF	TGCGCCAGCAGCCCAGCCCTTAACACCGGGGAGCTGTTTTTT	-	TRBV4-3	TRBJ2-2	few
CASSRSGTGPYEQYF	TGTGCCAGCAGCCGATCCGGGACAGGGCCCTACGAGCAGTACTTC	TRBD1	TRBV6-2/TRBV6-3	TRBJ2-7	-
CSARSGRIIDTQYF	TGCAGTGCAAGGAGCGGGAGGATAATAGATACGCAGTATTTT	TRBD2	TRBV20-1	TRBJ2-3	-
CASYRDSPNYEQYF	TGCGCCAGCTATCGGGACAGCCCGAACTACGAGCAGTACTTC	TRBD1	TRBV5-1	TRBJ2-7	-
CASSLVSLEANVLTF	TGTGCCAGCAGCTTAGTTTCTCTGGAGGCCAACGTCCTGACTTTC	-	TRBV7-2	TRBJ2-6	-
CASSPGTPDTQYF	TGTGCCAGCAGTCCCGGGACCCCAGATACGCAGTATTTT	-	TRBV6-5	TRBJ2-3	-
CASSPTGDSSYEQYF	TGTGCCAGCAGCCCGACAGGGGACAGCTCCTACGAGCAGTACTTC	TRBD1	TRBV7-2	TRBJ2-7	-
CASSLGGEGEAFF	TGCGCCAGCAGCTTGGGAGGGGAGGGTGAAGCTTTCTTT	-	TRBV5-1	TRBJ1-1	-